This record concerns one TCR beta chain sequence. This sample is drawn from a study of blood T cell repertoires in COVID-19. Looking at the study overall: T cells, B-cell-depleted T cells, or PBMCs supplied cDNA or gDNA.

The authors' processing: Estimates of nucleated cell counts were drawn from the amplification of reference gene primers. TCRdb's table, derived via immunoSEQ multiplex PCR, lists solely in-frame clones and lacks some. Clone size and V and J calls were adopted from that table, with D and trimming inferred from the DNA. Among more than 250,000 clones listed, about 83% were seen once. The cohort comprised adults aged about 18 to 100 years residing in under 25 US areas. For recovered donors of Cohort 3, there were two negative PCRs, clearance, or symptom resolution. Germline V gene data show CDR1 as MDHEN and CDR2 as SYDVKM. CDR3 size: 14 residues. V was shortened by 3 bases and J by 4 bases, with 13 bases between the two germline ends.

The J gene is TRBJ2-7, the V gene TRBV28; D is possibly TRBD1 (5 bases). The sample was PBMCs or T cells enriched from blood (not recorded which). The TCR comes from a woman aged 40-49 years who had recovered from COVID-19. The CDR3 here is CASSLTAVPYEQYF. In DNA form, the CDR3 reads TGTGCCAGCAGTTTGACAGCAGTCCCATACGAGCAGTACTTC.